Sequencing of this T cell receptor beta chain was carried out in a study of Ad26.COV2.S vaccination and SARS-CoV-2 variants. V was shortened by 0 bases and J by 4 bases, with 8 bases between the two germline ends. CDR1 is SGHNT and CDR2 is YYREEE in the germline V gene (reference sequence). The CDR3 is 15 residues long. Treatment described: about 20 received Ad26.COV2.S at low or high dose, single or two shots; roughly five received placebo; per-sample allocation not given. Sampling was performed 63 days after the first vaccine or placebo injection. Sequencing was performed with immunoSEQ multiplex PCR; in TCRdb, only in-frame clones are kept and a portion is missing. The repertoire consists of more than 300,000 clones, with roughly 84% occurring once and the leading ten covering more than 1.5%.

The sample was peripheral blood, taken in a trial of Ad26.COV2.S vaccine versus placebo. This receptor was taken from a person between 18 and 65 years old who received the Ad26.COV2.S COVID-19 vaccine or a placebo. This sequence joins TRBV5-4 and TRBJ2-6; D gene ambiguous. The DNA of the CDR3 is TGTGCCAGCAGCTTGGTAGGGATAGGGGCCAACGTCCTGACTTTC. Its protein product is CASSLVGIGANVLTF.